This paragraph reports one T cell receptor beta chain. The V and J ends lost 4 bases and 6 bases, in that order; junction bases with no gene match: 9. The length of the CDR3 is 15 residues. Germline V gives CDR1 MGHDK, CDR2 SYGVNS. The table came from immunoSEQ multiplex PCR; TCRdb's copy has only in-frame clones and leaves some out. This repertoire shows roughly 130,000 clones, under 95% found once; its top ten account for 8.6%. This specimen comes from a study of control samples from healthy donors and cancer patients. This clonotype was sampled from a man younger than 35 in good health. What was sequenced was blood. The genes are TRBV25-1 and TRBJ1-1, with TRBD1 matching over 9 bases. The CDR3 reads CASSAGQGGYAEAFF. CDR3 sequence (DNA): TGTGCCAGCAGTGCGGGACAGGGTGGGTATGCTGAAGCTTTCTTT.